This T cell receptor beta chain derives from a study of T cells in Graves' hyperthyroidism and ophthalmopathy. Amplification yielded TCR beta CDR3 regions, with RNA transcripts as the source. A set of HTBI primers served as the primers for a first-round RT-PCR of the TCR CDR3. TCRdb called the multiplex PCR reads again in MiXCR, with one record for every CDR3 protein. The sample includes around 540,000 distinct CDR3 sequences, 15% to 20% of them seen just once. Germline-derived CDR1 and CDR2 are ENHRY and SYGVKD. The trim removed 2 bases at V and 1 base at J, leaving 6 bases unmatched. CDR3 length: 17 residues.

The chain joins TRBV10-3 to TRBJ1-3, with 9 bases identical to TRBD1. Sequencing was carried out using blood. This sequence originates from a woman in her 30s with Graves' ophthalmopathy. The CDR3 nucleotides are TGTGCCATCAGTGAGCCGACCGGGACAGGGTCTGGAAACACCATATATTTT. Amino acids: CAISEPTGTGSGNTIYF.